The present T cell receptor beta chain was sequenced within a study of blood T cells in healthy people across ages. CDR1 is ENHRY and CDR2 is SYGVKD in the germline V gene. V lost 2 bases and J lost 6, with 14 bases in between. This CDR3 is built from 15 residues. The authors ran a second PCR of 7 to 11 cycles using a sample-barcoded 5' primer and a J-beta primer mix. A tag from a template-switch adaptor with 12 random nucleotides marked each cDNA molecule. Via MiXCR, TCRdb re-called the 5' RACE reads, giving one row per CDR3 protein. Found here are 1.5 million to 1.8 million distinct CDR3 sequences, 35% to 45% of them singletons; the top ten hold just over 4%. Total RNA extracted from each sample amounted to at least 6 micrograms.

The receptor was isolated from a woman between 18 and 30 years old in good health. The chain joins TRBV10-3 to TRBJ2-1; D is possibly TRBD1 (6 bases). The sample consisted of blood. The CDR3 loop reads CAISEGSGEVNEQFF. The CDR3 DNA is TGTGCCATCAGTGAGGGTTCAGGGGAAGTCAATGAGCAGTTCTTC.